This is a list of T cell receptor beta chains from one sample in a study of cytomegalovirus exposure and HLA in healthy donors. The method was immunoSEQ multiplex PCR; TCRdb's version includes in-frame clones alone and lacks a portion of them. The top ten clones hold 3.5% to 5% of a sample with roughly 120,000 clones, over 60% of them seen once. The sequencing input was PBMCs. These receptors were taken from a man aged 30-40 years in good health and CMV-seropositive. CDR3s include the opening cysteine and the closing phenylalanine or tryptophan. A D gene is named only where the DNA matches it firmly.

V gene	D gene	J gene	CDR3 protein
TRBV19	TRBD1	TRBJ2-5	CASSIVTGAAETQYF
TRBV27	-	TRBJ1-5	CASSLSRGDNQPQHF
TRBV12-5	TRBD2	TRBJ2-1	CASDPGGQTSGGAGYNEQFF
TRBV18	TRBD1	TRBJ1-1	CASSPRQGAEAFF
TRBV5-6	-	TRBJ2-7	CASSPENRDYEQYF
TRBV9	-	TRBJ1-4	CASSPEGGNEKLFF
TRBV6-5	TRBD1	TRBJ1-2	CASRKWAGGNYGYTF
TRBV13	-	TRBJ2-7	CASSLDIRSEQYF
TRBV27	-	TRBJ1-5	CASSWGLNQPQHF
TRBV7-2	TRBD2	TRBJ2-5	CASSEGGPSGAQETQYF